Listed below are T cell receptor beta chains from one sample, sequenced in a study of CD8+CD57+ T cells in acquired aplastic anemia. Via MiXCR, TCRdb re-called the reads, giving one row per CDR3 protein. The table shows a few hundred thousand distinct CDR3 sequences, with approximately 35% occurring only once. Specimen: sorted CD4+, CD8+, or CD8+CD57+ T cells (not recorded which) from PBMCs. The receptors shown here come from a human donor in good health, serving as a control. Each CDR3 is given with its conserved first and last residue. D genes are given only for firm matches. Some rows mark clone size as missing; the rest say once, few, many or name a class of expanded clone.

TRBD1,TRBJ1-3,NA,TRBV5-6,TGTGCCAGCAGCACCCTCCAGGGGGGCGGAGACACCATATATTTT,CASSTLQGGGDTIYF
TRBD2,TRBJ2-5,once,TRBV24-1,TGTGCCACCAGTGATTATAGCGGGGAACGAAAAGAGACCCAGTACTTC,CATSDYSGERKETQYF
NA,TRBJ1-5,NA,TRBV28,TGTGCCAGCAGTTTTACCCACAGGGGCAATCAGCCCCAGCATTTT,CASSFTHRGNQPQHF
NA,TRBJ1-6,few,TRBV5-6,TGTGCCAGCAGCTTGGGGGGGCCTCTAAGCTCCTATAATTCACCCCTCCACTTT,CASSLGGPLSSYNSPLHF
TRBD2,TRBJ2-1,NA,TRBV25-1,TGTGCCAGCAGCTACCTAGCGGGACACTCCTACAATGAGCAGTTCTTC,CASSYLAGHSYNEQFF
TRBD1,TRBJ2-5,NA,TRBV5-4,TGTGCCAGCAGCTGGGACAGCTCGGCCCAGTACTTC,CASSWDSSAQYF
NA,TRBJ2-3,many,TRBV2,TGTGCCAGCAGTCTACAGGGTCCAGCAGATACGCAGTATTTT,CASSLQGPADTQYF
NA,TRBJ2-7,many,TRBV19,TGTGCCAGTAGTATAAATACGAAAGAGCAGTACTTC,CASSINTKEQYF
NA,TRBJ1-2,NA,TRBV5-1,TGCGCCAGCAGCTTGGAGCGGGGGCAGAATGGCTACACCTTC,CASSLERGQNGYTF
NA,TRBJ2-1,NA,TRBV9,TGTGCCAGCAGCGTTACATATGGGCCCTACAATGAGCAGTTCTTC,CASSVTYGPYNEQFF
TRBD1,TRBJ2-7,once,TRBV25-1,TGTGCCAGCAGCTGGACAGGGACAGGGTTCTACGAGCAGTACTTC,CASSWTGTGFYEQYF
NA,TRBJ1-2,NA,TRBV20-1,TGCAGTGTTCCCGACGAGGGGTCTGGCTATGGCTACACCTTC,CSVPDEGSGYGYTF
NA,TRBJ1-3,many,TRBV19,TGTGCCAGTAGTCGGGGAAGCTCTGGAAACACCATATATTTT,CASSRGSSGNTIYF
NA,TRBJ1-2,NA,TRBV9,TGTGCCAGCAGCGTAGTGCGGGGCAGGGGCTACACCTTC,CASSVVRGRGYTF
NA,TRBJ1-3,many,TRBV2,TGTGCCAGCAGTGCGGCAGGGACGTCCGGAAACACCATATATTTT,CASSAAGTSGNTIYF
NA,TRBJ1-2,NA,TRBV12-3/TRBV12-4,TGTGCCAGCACCTGGGGCTATGGCTACACCTTC,CASTWGYGYTF
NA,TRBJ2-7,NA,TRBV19,TGTGCCAGTAGTATGGGCTCTTACGAGCAGTACTTC,CASSMGSYEQYF
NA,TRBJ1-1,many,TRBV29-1,TGCAGCGTTGACGGATTAGGGGTGAACACTGAAGCTTTCTTT,CSVDGLGVNTEAFF
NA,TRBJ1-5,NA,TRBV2,TGTGCCAGCAGTGAAGGTCTTGATCAGCCCCAGCATTTT,CASSEGLDQPQHF
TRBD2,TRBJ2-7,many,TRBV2,TGTGCCAGCATGCTAGCGGGAGGATACGAGCAGTACTTC,CASMLAGGYEQYF
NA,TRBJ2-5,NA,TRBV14,TGTGCCAGCAGCCGCGGTCTCCAAGAGACCCAGTACTTC,CASSRGLQETQYF
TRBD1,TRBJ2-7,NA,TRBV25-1,TGTGCCAGTAACAGGGGGTTGACCTACGAGCAGTACTTC,CASNRGLTYEQYF
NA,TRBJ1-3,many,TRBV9,TGTGCCAGCAGCGTAGCGGTGGGCGACCCAGGAAACACCATATATTTT,CASSVAVGDPGNTIYF
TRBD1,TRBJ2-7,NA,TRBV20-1,TGCAGTGCTGATATTCAGGGACAGGGCTACGAGCAGTACTTC,CSADIQGQGYEQYF
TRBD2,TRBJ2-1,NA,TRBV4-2,TGTGCCAGCAGCACCGGGACTAGCGGGGGACGTATATTCAATGAGCAGTTCTTC,CASSTGTSGGRIFNEQFF
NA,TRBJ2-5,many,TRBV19,TGTGCCAGTAGCGGGAGAGCCTATCCGGAGACCCAGTACTTC,CASSGRAYPETQYF
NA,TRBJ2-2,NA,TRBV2,TGTGCCAGCAGTGACGAGGAAAGCACCGGGGGGCTGTTTTTT,CASSDEESTGGLFF
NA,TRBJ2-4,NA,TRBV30,TGTGCCTGGAGAGGGTACAGGGAAGCCAAAAACATTCAGTACTTC,CAWRGYREAKNIQYF
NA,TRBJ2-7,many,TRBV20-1,TGCAGTGCTGTCCTACTAGGAAGCTCCTACGAGCAGTACTTC,CSAVLLGSSYEQYF
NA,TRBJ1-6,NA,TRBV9,TGTGCCAGCAGCTTAGCGGTCGGGGGGCAAACACCCCTCCACTTT,CASSLAVGGQTPLHF
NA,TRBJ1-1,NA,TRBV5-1,TGCGCCAGCAGCCTGACAGCATCAAACACTGAAGCTTTCTTT,CASSLTASNTEAFF
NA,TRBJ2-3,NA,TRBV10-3,TGTGCCATCAGTGAGACCCGACAGAGCACAGATACGCAGTATTTT,CAISETRQSTDTQYF
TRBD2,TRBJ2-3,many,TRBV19,TGTGCCAGTAGTATTGAGGCTGGGACTAGCGGGAGTACAGATACGCAGTATTTT,CASSIEAGTSGSTDTQYF
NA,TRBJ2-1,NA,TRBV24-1,TGTGCCGTCCAGAATGAGCAGTTCTTC,CAVQNEQFF
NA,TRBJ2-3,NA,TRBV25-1,TGTGCTAGTGGTTTTTCGGGGACCACAGATACGCAGTATTTT,CASGFSGTTDTQYF
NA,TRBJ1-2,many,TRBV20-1,TGCAGTGCTAGAGACACGGCGGGGAGCTATGGCTACACCTTC,CSARDTAGSYGYTF